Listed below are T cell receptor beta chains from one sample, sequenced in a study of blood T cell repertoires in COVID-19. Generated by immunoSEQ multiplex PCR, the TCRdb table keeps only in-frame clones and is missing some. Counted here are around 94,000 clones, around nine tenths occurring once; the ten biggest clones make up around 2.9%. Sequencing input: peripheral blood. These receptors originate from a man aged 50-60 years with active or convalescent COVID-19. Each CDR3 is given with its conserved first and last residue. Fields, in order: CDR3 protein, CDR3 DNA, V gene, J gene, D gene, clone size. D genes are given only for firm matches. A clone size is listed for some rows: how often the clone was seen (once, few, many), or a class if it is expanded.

cdr3_aa: CASSTLYPLAGVTYNEQFF
cdr3_nt: TGTGCCAGTAGTACCCTCTACCCATTAGCGGGAGTCACTTACAATGAGCAGTTCTTC
v_call: TRBV19
j_call: TRBJ2-1
d_call: TRBD2
clone_size: .

cdr3_aa: CASSSAGGPVEQYF
cdr3_nt: TGTGCCAGCAGCTCAGCGGGGGGGCCGGTCGAGCAGTACTTC
v_call: TRBV7-8
j_call: TRBJ2-7
d_call: TRBD2
clone_size: .

cdr3_aa: CASQDPGLVGYNEQFF
cdr3_nt: TGTGCCAGTCAAGACCCCGGACTAGTTGGCTACAATGAGCAGTTCTTC
v_call: TRBV2
j_call: TRBJ2-1
d_call: TRBD2
clone_size: .

cdr3_aa: CASSLGLGGAVEQYF
cdr3_nt: TGTGCCAGCAGTCTCGGACTCGGCGGGGCTGTCGAGCAGTACTTC
v_call: TRBV6-5
j_call: TRBJ2-7
d_call: .
clone_size: .

cdr3_aa: CASSWPGGTGELFF
cdr3_nt: TGCGCCAGCAGCTGGCCAGGGGGCACCGGGGAGCTGTTTTTT
v_call: TRBV5-1
j_call: TRBJ2-2
d_call: TRBD1
clone_size: .

cdr3_aa: CAISSSGGDKETQYF
cdr3_nt: TGTGCCATCAGTTCTAGCGGGGGCGATAAAGAGACCCAGTACTTC
v_call: TRBV10-3
j_call: TRBJ2-5
d_call: TRBD2
clone_size: .

cdr3_aa: CASSLVVSGAYNEQFF
cdr3_nt: TGCGCCAGCAGCTTGGTCGTTAGCGGGGCCTACAATGAGCAGTTCTTC
v_call: TRBV5-1
j_call: TRBJ2-1
d_call: TRBD2
clone_size: .

cdr3_aa: CASISETSGEIGYGYTF
cdr3_nt: TGTGCCAGCATTTCCGAAACTTCAGGGGAAATAGGGTATGGCTACACCTTC
v_call: TRBV28
j_call: TRBJ1-2
d_call: .
clone_size: .

cdr3_aa: CASSESMFGGAKNIQYF
cdr3_nt: TGCGCCAGCAGTGAGTCGATGTTCGGGGGGGCCAAAAACATTCAGTACTTC
v_call: TRBV10-1
j_call: TRBJ2-4
d_call: TRBD2
clone_size: few

cdr3_aa: CASSRQGREKLFF
cdr3_nt: TGTGCCAGTAGCCGACAGGGACGTGAAAAACTGTTTTTT
v_call: TRBV19
j_call: TRBJ1-4
d_call: TRBD1
clone_size: .

cdr3_aa: CASSKRGGATYNEQFF
cdr3_nt: TGTGCCAGCAGCAAAAGGGGAGGGGCCACCTACAATGAGCAGTTCTTC
v_call: TRBV6-6
j_call: TRBJ2-1
d_call: TRBD2
clone_size: .

cdr3_aa: CASSSGGASTDTQYF
cdr3_nt: TGTGCCAGCAGTAGCGGGGGAGCTAGCACAGATACGCAGTATTTT
v_call: TRBV2
j_call: TRBJ2-3
d_call: TRBD2
clone_size: .

cdr3_aa: CASSPAGGANTEAFF
cdr3_nt: TGTGCCAGCAGCCCAGCCGGGGGTGCGAACACTGAAGCTTTCTTT
v_call: TRBV3-1/TRBV3-2
j_call: TRBJ1-1
d_call: .
clone_size: .

cdr3_aa: CATSDSGPGGGYGYTF
cdr3_nt: TGTGCCACCAGTGATTCTGGGCCAGGGGGAGGCTATGGCTACACCTTC
v_call: TRBV24-1
j_call: TRBJ1-2
d_call: TRBD1
clone_size: .

cdr3_aa: CASTLGQGFYNEQFF
cdr3_nt: TGTGCCAGCACCCTTGGACAGGGATTTTACAATGAGCAGTTCTTC
v_call: TRBV25-1
j_call: TRBJ2-1
d_call: TRBD1
clone_size: .

cdr3_aa: CASSELQQETQYF
cdr3_nt: TGTGCCAGCAGTGAATTACAGCAAGAGACCCAGTACTTC
v_call: TRBV2
j_call: TRBJ2-5
d_call: .
clone_size: once

cdr3_aa: CASSTTGWGYTF
cdr3_nt: TGTGCCAGCAGTACAACAGGGTGGGGCTACACCTTC
v_call: TRBV28
j_call: TRBJ1-2
d_call: .
clone_size: .

cdr3_aa: CAWSRLAGSYEQYF
cdr3_nt: TGTGCCTGGAGTCGTTTAGCGGGGAGCTACGAGCAGTACTTC
v_call: TRBV30
j_call: TRBJ2-7
d_call: TRBD2
clone_size: .

cdr3_aa: CASSPYSPQTSRLKNIQYF
cdr3_nt: TGTGCCAGCTCACCATACAGCCCGCAGACATCCCGCTTAAAAAACATTCAGTACTTC
v_call: TRBV18
j_call: TRBJ2-4
d_call: .
clone_size: .

cdr3_aa: CATRRRERGSTIYF
cdr3_nt: TGTGCCACCCGGCGGAGGGAAAGGGGAAGCACCATATATTTT
v_call: TRBV19
j_call: TRBJ1-3
d_call: .
clone_size: .

cdr3_aa: CAWSDAQGNYGYTF
cdr3_nt: TGTGCCTGGAGTGACGCACAGGGCAACTATGGCTACACCTTC
v_call: TRBV30
j_call: TRBJ1-2
d_call: .
clone_size: .

cdr3_aa: CASSWEQGANYGYTF
cdr3_nt: TGCGCCAGCAGCTGGGAACAGGGGGCGAACTATGGCTACACCTTC
v_call: TRBV5-1
j_call: TRBJ1-2
d_call: TRBD1
clone_size: .

cdr3_aa: CAWSQGLAGGPSYNEQFF
cdr3_nt: TGTGCCTGGAGTCAGGGACTAGCGGGGGGGCCGTCCTACAATGAGCAGTTCTTC
v_call: TRBV30
j_call: TRBJ2-1
d_call: TRBD2
clone_size: .

cdr3_aa: CASSLGAGVAYEQYF
cdr3_nt: TGTGCCAGCAGCTTAGGTGCGGGGGTGGCCTACGAGCAGTACTTC
v_call: TRBV11-2
j_call: TRBJ2-7
d_call: TRBD2
clone_size: .

cdr3_aa: CASSLAQQAGYGYTF
cdr3_nt: TGTGCCAGCAGCTTGGCCCAGCAAGCAGGGTATGGCTACACCTTC
v_call: TRBV5-4
j_call: TRBJ1-2
d_call: .
clone_size: .

cdr3_aa: CASSTGTANYMNTEAFF
cdr3_nt: TGCGCCAGCAGCACCGGGACAGCAAACTACATGAACACTGAAGCTTTCTTT
v_call: TRBV5-1
j_call: TRBJ1-1
d_call: TRBD1
clone_size: .

cdr3_aa: CATSDLPQGDGYTF
cdr3_nt: TGTGCCACCAGTGATTTGCCACAGGGGGATGGCTACACCTTC
v_call: TRBV24-1
j_call: TRBJ1-2
d_call: TRBD1
clone_size: .

cdr3_aa: CASSGDRVTDTQYF
cdr3_nt: TGCGCCAGCAGCGGCGACAGGGTAACAGATACGCAGTATTTT
v_call: TRBV5-1
j_call: TRBJ2-3
d_call: TRBD1
clone_size: .

cdr3_aa: CASSPNSGPGTEAFF
cdr3_nt: TGTGCCAGCTCACCGAATAGCGGACCGGGGACTGAAGCTTTCTTT
v_call: TRBV18
j_call: TRBJ1-1
d_call: .
clone_size: .

cdr3_aa: CASSFGPGANYGYTF
cdr3_nt: TGTGCCAGCAGCTTCGGCCCGGGGGCTAACTATGGCTACACCTTC
v_call: TRBV5-6
j_call: TRBJ1-2
d_call: .
clone_size: few

cdr3_aa: CASSLVPDSYWGMNTEAFF
cdr3_nt: TGTGCCAGCAGCCTAGTACCGGACTCCTACTGGGGTATGAACACTGAAGCTTTCTTT
v_call: TRBV21-1
j_call: TRBJ1-1
d_call: .
clone_size: .

cdr3_aa: CASSIGAGMGDGYTF
cdr3_nt: TGTGCCAGTAGTATAGGGGCAGGGATGGGTGATGGCTACACCTTC
v_call: TRBV19
j_call: TRBJ1-2
d_call: .
clone_size: .

cdr3_aa: CAIRASGQTETQYF
cdr3_nt: TGTGCCATCAGGGCTAGCGGGCAAACGGAGACCCAGTACTTC
v_call: TRBV10-3
j_call: TRBJ2-5
d_call: TRBD2
clone_size: .

cdr3_aa: CSASRRGEGSGNTIYF
cdr3_nt: TGCAGTGCTAGTCGACGGGGAGAGGGCTCTGGAAACACCATATATTTT
v_call: TRBV20-1
j_call: TRBJ1-3
d_call: .
clone_size: few